These 8 T cell receptor beta chains came from one sample sequenced in a study of cytomegalovirus exposure and HLA in healthy donors. The PCR used 60 Vbeta and 13 Jbeta primers. TCRdb's copy holds only in-frame clones and misses some; the assay was immunoSEQ multiplex PCR. The table shows under 150,000 clones, with approximately 83% occurring only once. The sample taken for sequencing was PBMCs. The receptors were gathered from a girl under 10 years old in good health and CMV-seronegative.

This clone showed up just once. The chain links TRBV18 to TRBJ1-1; D possibly corresponds to TRBD1 (6 bases). V was cut by 3 bases and J by 2 bases, with 10 bases left in between. The CDR3 totals 14 residues. Germline V CDR1 and CDR2: KGHSH, LQKENI. The CDR3 bases are TGTGCCAGCTCACCGGGACAAGCAAACACTGAAGCTTTCTTT. Encoded protein: CASSPGQANTEAFF. The entire variable domain, with the rest obtained from reference TRBV18 and TRBJ1-1, is as follows: NAGVMQNPRHLVRRRGQEARLRCSPMKGHSHVYWYRQLPEEGLKFMVYLQKENIIDESGMPKERFSAEFPKEGPSILRIQQVVRGDSAAYFCASSPGQANTEAFFGQGTRLTVV.

The rearrangement links TRBV15 to TRBJ2-7; TRBD2 matches at 8 bases. The CDR3 spans 15 residues. From germline, CDR1 is LNHNV and CDR2 YYDKDF (reference sequence). Unmatched junction bases numbered 8, after V lost 1 base and J lost 6 bases. The CDR3 DNA reads as TGTGCCACCAGCAGAGGGGGACTAGAAAGGGCCGAGCAGTACTTC. As protein: CATSRGGLERAEQYF. Looking up the rest from reference TRBV15 and TRBJ2-7 gives the full variable domain: DAMVIQNPRYQVTQFGKPVTLSCSQTLNHNVMYWYQQKSSQAPKLLFHYYDKDFNNEADTPDNFQSRRPNTSFCFLDIRSPGLGDTAMYLCATSRGGLERAEQYFGPGTRLTVT.

This chain uses TRBV6-1 with TRBJ2-1; 8 bases map to TRBD1. V gave up 3 bases and J gave up 2 bases; unmatched junction bases: 3. CDR1 and CDR2 from the germline V gene are MNHNS and SASEGT. The length of the CDR3 is 15 residues. CDR3 region: CASSEDREPYNEQFF. In nucleotides, the CDR3 is TGTGCCAGCAGTGAGGACAGGGAGCCCTACAATGAGCAGTTCTTC.

This chain uses TRBV30 with TRBJ2-7, with D perhaps TRBD2 (7 bases). In germline, CDR1 is GTSNPN, CDR2 SVGIG (reference sequence). Trimming removed 8 bases from V and 4 bases from J, with 18 bases in between. This CDR3 contains 13 residues. The DNA of the CDR3 is TGTGCCGCGCGGGGGCCCCCCTCGTACGAGCAGTACTTC. The encoded protein is CAARGPPSYEQYF.

J is TRBJ2-2 and V is TRBV12-5; a weak D match, TRBD2 (6 bases). V shed 2 bases and J shed 4 bases, with 14 bases lying between them. The CDR3 is made up of 16 amino acids. The germline V gene encodes CDR1 LGHNT and CDR2 FRNRAP. CDR3 DNA sequence: TGTGCTAGTGGTTTGTCTCCCGGGACTCCCACCGGGGAGCTGTTTTTT. Residues: CASGLSPGTPTGELFF.

V is TRBV2 and J is TRBJ2-3; the match to TRBD1 covers 8 bases. The V gene end was trimmed by 6 bases and the J gene end by 2 bases; junction bases not matched to a gene: 10. The CDR3 length is 16 residues. Germline lookup yields CDR1 SNHLY and CDR2 FYNNEI. The CDR3 here is CASRLTGGIYTDTQYF. The CDR3 DNA reads TGTGCCAGCAGATTAACAGGGGGAATTTACACAGATACGCAGTATTTT. Combining the CDR3 with reference TRBV2 and TRBJ2-3 gives the whole variable domain EPEVTQTPSHQVTQMGQEVILRCVPISNHLYFYWYRQILGQKVEFLVSFYNNEISEKSEIFDDQFSVERPDGSNFTLKIRSTKLEDSAMYFCASRLTGGIYTDTQYFGPGTRLTVL.

The CDR3 bases are TGTGCCTGGAGTGTACGAGGTGTCGGGGAGACCCAGTACTTC. Translation: CAWSVRGVGETQYF. V gene TRBV30 combines with J gene TRBJ2-5; D call uncertain. V lost 0 bases and J 5 bases, leaving 13 bases between the germline ends. This CDR3 spans 14 amino acids. Per germline, CDR1 GTSNPN and CDR2 SVGIG (reference sequence).

This clone was picked up a small number of times. The chain carries TRBV6-1 and TRBJ2-3; unclear D gene. The CDR3 is 13 amino acids. Trimming cost V 6 bases and J 2 bases, with 9 bases left between them. Germline V gene data show CDR1 as MNHNS and CDR2 as SASEGT. CDR3 bases: TGTGCCAGCAGCCCCTACCACACAGATACGCAGTATTTT. Amino acids: CASSPYHTDTQYF.